Below, 9 T cell receptor beta chains from the same sample are listed, as sequenced in a study of cytomegalovirus exposure and HLA in healthy donors. Primers for the PCR totalled 60 Vbeta and 13 Jbeta. The method was immunoSEQ multiplex PCR; TCRdb's version includes in-frame clones alone and lacks a portion of them. The sample lists around 150,000 clones; approximately 88% were seen once. The sequencing sample was made of PBMCs. The receptors stem from a woman between 18 and 29 years old in good health and CMV-seronegative.

This clone was picked up one time. The V gene is TRBV10-3, the J gene TRBJ2-7; TRBD2 matches 12 bases. The CDR3 loop spans 14 amino acids. CDR1 and CDR2 from the germline V gene are ENHRY and SYGVKD. V shed 6 bases and J 0 bases; nucleotides not matched to a gene: 0. The CDR3 nucleotides are TGTGCCATCAGACTAGCGGGGGGCTCCTACGAGCAGTACTTC. Amino acid sequence: CAIRLAGGSYEQYF.

The genes are TRBV2 and TRBJ1-1; D might be TRBD1 (5 bases). The CDR3 is made up of 15 amino acids. Germline CDR1 and CDR2: SNHLY and FYNNEI. V lost 7 bases and J 1 base, leaving 16 bases between the germline ends. The CDR3 protein is CASNKDTTTNTEAFF. CDR3 DNA: TGTGCCAGCAACAAGGACACGACCACGAACACTGAAGCTTTCTTT. The complete variable domain, with remaining parts taken from reference TRBV2 and TRBJ1-1, reads EPEVTQTPSHQVTQMGQEVILRCVPISNHLYFYWYRQILGQKVEFLVSFYNNEISEKSEIFDDQFSVERPDGSNFTLKIRSTKLEDSAMYFCASNKDTTTNTEAFFGQGTRLTVV.

This chain joins TRBV30 and TRBJ1-4; a weak D match, TRBD1 (6 bases). Germline CDR1 is GTSNPN and CDR2 is SVGIG (reference sequence). V lost 0 bases and J 11 bases, leaving 16 bases between the germline ends. This CDR3 has 14 residues. The CDR3 region is CAWSVVQGLGKLFF. Written as DNA, the CDR3 is TGTGCCTGGAGTGTAGTCCAGGGGTTGGGGAAACTGTTTTTT.

V gene TRBV2 combines with J gene TRBJ1-5; the D gene is possibly TRBD1 (5 bases). Trimming took 6 bases from V and 4 from J, leaving 16 bases between them. The CDR3 length is 15 residues. Germline assignment: CDR1 SNHLY and CDR2 FYNNEI. DNA for the CDR3: TGTGCCAGCAGCGACGAACCGCAGGGAAATCAGCCCCAGCATTTT. Protein sequence: CASSDEPQGNQPQHF.

This clone appeared a few times. J is TRBJ1-2 and V is TRBV5-6; the D gene is possibly TRBD1 (6 bases). CDR1 SGHDT and CDR2 YYEEEE come from the germline V gene. CDR3 size: 15 residues. V was trimmed by 4 bases and J by 0 bases, leaving 13 bases between them. In DNA form, the CDR3 reads TGTGCCAGCAGCACGAGCCCAGGGGCTAACTATGGCTACACCTTC. This encodes CASSTSPGANYGYTF.

The CDR3 DNA reads TGTGCCAGCAGCGTAGTCGGTAGCCGAGATACGCAGTATTTT. Translated, it gives CASSVVGSRDTQYF. The genes are TRBV9 and TRBJ2-3; unclear D gene. The germline gives CDR1 SGDLS, CDR2 YYNGEE. CDR3 length: 14 residues. With 0 bases removed from V and 5 bases from J, the gap between germline ends came to 10 bases.

This chain uses TRBV30 with TRBJ1-6; D is perhaps TRBD1 (5 bases). There are 17 residues in the CDR3. Germline V gene data show CDR1 as GTSNPN and CDR2 as SVGIG (reference sequence). Trimming took off 1 base at V and 8 bases at J, with 21 bases between the two ends. The CDR3 loop reads CAWSEDEVWTIDSPLHF. The CDR3 DNA follows: TGTGCCTGGAGTGAGGATGAGGTTTGGACAATAGATTCACCCCTCCACTTT.

This clone was counted at least ten times. One end of the junction fails to match germline, which may point to a read error. The chain recombines TRBV6-4 with TRBJ2-2; no firm D call. The CDR3 covers 16 residues. CDR1 is MRHNA and CDR2 is SNTAGT in the germline V gene. The CDR3 DNA reads as TGTGCCAGCAGTCCCTCTACGGAGCTAAACACTGGGGAGCTGTTTTTT. This gives the protein CASSPSTELNTGELFF.

The gene calls are TRBV6-5 and TRBJ2-2; TRBD1 matches 10 bases. The germline V gene has CDR1 MNHEY and CDR2 SVGAGI. The CDR3 length is 13 residues. J gave up 4 bases and V 11 bases, and 4 bases lay outside the gene matches. Written as DNA, the CDR3 is TGTGCCGGCCGGGACAGGGGCACCGGGGAGCTGTTTTTT. Translated, it gives CAGRDRGTGELFF.